This T cell receptor (beta chain) was obtained from a study of T-cell memory formation after mild COVID-19. CDR3 length equals 13 residues. CDR1 MNHEY and CDR2 SVGAGI come from the germline V gene. V was pared by 2 bases and J by 5 bases, with 9 bases between. TCRdb re-called the 5' RACE reads with MiXCR, one entry per CDR3 protein. The sample has a few hundred thousand distinct CDR3 sequences; approximately 8.4% are singletons. Sequenced sample: PBMCs or a T cell subset sorted from them (not recorded which). This rearrangement joins TRBV6-5 to TRBJ2-5; D is unresolved. The TCR comes from a man younger than 35 who had mild COVID-19 (a few samples of this study predate the infection). Cell type and time point are not known. The CDR3: CASSYGLRETQYF. CDR3 nucleotide sequence: TGTGCCAGCAGTTACGGTCTGAGGGAGACCCAGTACTTC.